This is a list of T cell receptor beta chains from one sample in a study of post-analysis software for immune sequencing data. MiXCR, run by TCRdb on the PCR reads, gives a single entry per CDR3 protein. Of about 820,000 distinct CDR3 sequences in the sample, under 70% were seen once. Sequencing was carried out using blood. The origin of the receptors is a girl aged 10 to 17 with multiple sclerosis. Each CDR3 is given with its conserved first and last residue. The D gene is left open where the match is weak. Clone size is stated in some rows and not others, as once, few, many or a class when expanded.

>TRBV2|NA|TRBJ1-2|TRBD1
TGTGCCAGCAGTGTAGGGATGGGACAGAAATATGGCTACACCTTC
CASSVGMGQKYGYTF
>TRBV20-1|NA|TRBJ2-3|NA
TGCAGTGCTCCGGACTCAAGCACAGATACGCAGTATTTT
CSAPDSSTDTQYF
>TRBV18|NA|TRBJ1-2|NA
TGTGCCAGCTCACCGTCGCGGCCTCCAACGGATGGCTACACCTTC
CASSPSRPPTDGYTF
>TRBV7-9|NA|TRBJ2-2|NA
TGTGCCAGCAGCTTAGTGGAAGCGCAGACGAACACCGGGGAGCTGTTTTTT
CASSLVEAQTNTGELFF
>TRBV7-8|NA|TRBJ2-5|TRBD2
TGTGCCAGCAGCCTCGGACTAGCGGGAGAATTAGAGACCCAGTACTTC
CASSLGLAGELETQYF
>TRBV6-5|NA|TRBJ2-7|TRBD1
TGTGCCAGCAGTTTAAGGGGGCGTATCGCCTACGAGCAGTACTTC
CASSLRGRIAYEQYF
>TRBV20-1|NA|TRBJ2-7|TRBD1
TGCAGTGCTAGCCCGGGACAGAAGCACGAGCAGTACTTC
CSASPGQKHEQYF
>TRBV11-2|few|TRBJ2-3|TRBD1
TGTGCCAGCAGCTTAACCGGGACAGGGGGTGGCACAGATACGCAGTATTTT
CASSLTGTGGGTDTQYF
>TRBV7-3|once|TRBJ1-1|NA
TGTGCCAGCAGCTTAACAGGGGGTGCCACTGAAGCTTTCTTT
CASSLTGGATEAFF
>TRBV9|few|TRBJ2-7|TRBD2
TGTGCCAGCAGCGTCGGGCTAGCGGCGTCCTACGAGCAGTACTTC
CASSVGLAASYEQYF